The clone carrying this TCR beta chain was detected only a few times. The antigen is unknown. Germline V gene sequence: CDR1 SGHRS, CDR2 YFSETQ. The CDR3 totals 13 residues. Trimming took 5 bases from V and 5 from J; bases not matched to a gene: 4. The data belong to a study of long-term antiretroviral therapy in people with HIV. Findings and caveats of the study: The study found narrower CDR3 length ranges in HIV repertoires than in controls. Transplant donor controls retained higher diversity, though diversity increased after ART.

A v3.0 immunoSEQ assay was performed at survey level. Sequenced by immunoSEQ multiplex PCR; TCRdb stores in-frame clones only, minus some. Of approximately 25,000 clones in the sample, 85% to 95% were seen once. This specimen consisted of unsorted PBMCs, obtained 7.6 years after starting antiretroviral therapy. V and J are TRBV5-1 and TRBJ2-5, with 9 bases fitting TRBD2. The TCR comes from a woman between 35 and 50 years old with HIV. The CDR3 sequence: CASRLAGAETQYF. The CDR3 DNA reads as TGCGCCAGCAGACTAGCGGGTGCTGAGACCCAGTACTTC.